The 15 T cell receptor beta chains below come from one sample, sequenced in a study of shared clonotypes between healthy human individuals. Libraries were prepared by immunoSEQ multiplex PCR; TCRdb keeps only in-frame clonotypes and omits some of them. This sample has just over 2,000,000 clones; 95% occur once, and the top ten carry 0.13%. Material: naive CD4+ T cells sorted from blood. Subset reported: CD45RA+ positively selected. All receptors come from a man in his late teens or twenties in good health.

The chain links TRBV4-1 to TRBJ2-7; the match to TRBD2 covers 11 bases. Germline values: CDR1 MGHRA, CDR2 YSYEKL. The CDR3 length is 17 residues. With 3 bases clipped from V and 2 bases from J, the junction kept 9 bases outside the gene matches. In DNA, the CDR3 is TGCGCCAGCAGCCACATCCCCCTAGCGGGGGGCCCCTACGAGCAGTACTTC. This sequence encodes CASSHIPLAGGPYEQYF.

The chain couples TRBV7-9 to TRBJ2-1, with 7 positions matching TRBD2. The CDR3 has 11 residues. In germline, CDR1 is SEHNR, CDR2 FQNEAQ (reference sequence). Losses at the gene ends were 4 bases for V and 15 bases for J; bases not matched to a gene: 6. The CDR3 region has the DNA TGTGCCAGCAGCTCTGGACTAGTTTCGTTCTTC. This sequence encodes CASSSGLVSFF.

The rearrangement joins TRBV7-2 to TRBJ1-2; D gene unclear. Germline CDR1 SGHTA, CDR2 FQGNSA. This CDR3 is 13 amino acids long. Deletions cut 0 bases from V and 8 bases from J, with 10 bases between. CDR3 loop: CASSLATVPGYTF. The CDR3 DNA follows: TGTGCCAGCAGCTTAGCGACCGTTCCGGGCTACACCTTC.

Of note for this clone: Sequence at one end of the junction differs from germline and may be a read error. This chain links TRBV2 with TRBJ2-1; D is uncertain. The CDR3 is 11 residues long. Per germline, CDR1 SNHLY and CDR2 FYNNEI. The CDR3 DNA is TGTGCCAGCACCAATATCGGACCCCGGGTCTTC. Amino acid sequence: CASTNIGPRVF.

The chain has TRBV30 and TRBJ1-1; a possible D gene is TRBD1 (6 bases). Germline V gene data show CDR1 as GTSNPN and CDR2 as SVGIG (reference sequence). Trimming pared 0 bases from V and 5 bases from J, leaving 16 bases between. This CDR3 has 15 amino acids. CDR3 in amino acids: CAWSVRRGARTEAFF. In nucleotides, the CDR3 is TGTGCCTGGAGTGTACGTCGGGGGGCGAGGACTGAAGCTTTCTTT.

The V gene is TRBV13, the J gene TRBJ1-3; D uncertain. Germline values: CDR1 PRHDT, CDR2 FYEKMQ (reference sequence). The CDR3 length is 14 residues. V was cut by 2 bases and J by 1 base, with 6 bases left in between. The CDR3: CASSLSISGNTIYF. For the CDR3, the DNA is TGTGCCAGCAGCTTATCTATATCTGGAAACACCATATATTTT.

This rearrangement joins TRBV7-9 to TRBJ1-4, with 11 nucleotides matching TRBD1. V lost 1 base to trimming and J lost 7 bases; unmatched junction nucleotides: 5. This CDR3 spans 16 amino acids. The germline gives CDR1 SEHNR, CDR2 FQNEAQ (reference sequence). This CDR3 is CASSLGTGGIGEKLFF. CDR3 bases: TGTGCCAGCAGCTTAGGGACAGGGGGCATCGGTGAAAAACTGTTTTTT. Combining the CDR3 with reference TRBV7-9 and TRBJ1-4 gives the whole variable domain DTGVSQNPRHKITKRGQNVTFRCDPISEHNRLYWYRQTLGQGPEFLTYFQNEAQLEKSRLLSDRFSAERPKGSFSTLEIQRTEQGDSAMYLCASSLGTGGIGEKLFFGSGTQLSVL.

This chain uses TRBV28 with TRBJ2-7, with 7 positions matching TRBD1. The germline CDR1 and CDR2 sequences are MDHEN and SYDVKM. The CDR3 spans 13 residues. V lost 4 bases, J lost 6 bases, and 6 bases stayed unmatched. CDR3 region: CASSSTGIGEQYF. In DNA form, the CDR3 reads TGTGCCAGCAGTTCGACAGGGATCGGCGAGCAGTACTTC.

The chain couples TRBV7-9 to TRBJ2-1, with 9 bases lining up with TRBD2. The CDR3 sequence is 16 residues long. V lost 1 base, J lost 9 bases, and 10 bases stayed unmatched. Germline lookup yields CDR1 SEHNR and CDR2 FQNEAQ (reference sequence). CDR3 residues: CASSLGVAGEAGEQFF. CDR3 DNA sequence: TGTGCCAGCAGCTTAGGGGTAGCGGGAGAGGCCGGTGAGCAGTTCTTC.

The CDR3 spells CAIPAVGPYNEQFF. The CDR3 nucleotides read TGCGCCATCCCGGCGGTAGGGCCCTACAATGAGCAGTTCTTC. This chain connects TRBV5-1 to TRBJ2-1; unclear D gene. V was pared by 9 bases and J by 2 bases, with 15 bases between. The CDR3 has 14 residues. Germline V gene data show CDR1 as SGHRS and CDR2 as YFSETQ.

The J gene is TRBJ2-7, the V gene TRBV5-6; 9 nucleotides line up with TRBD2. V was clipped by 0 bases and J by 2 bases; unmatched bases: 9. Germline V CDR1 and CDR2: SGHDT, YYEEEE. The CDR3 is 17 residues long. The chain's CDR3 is CASSLDGFLAGTYEQYF. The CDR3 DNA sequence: TGTGCCAGCAGCTTGGATGGGTTTCTAGCGGGAACCTACGAGCAGTACTTC.

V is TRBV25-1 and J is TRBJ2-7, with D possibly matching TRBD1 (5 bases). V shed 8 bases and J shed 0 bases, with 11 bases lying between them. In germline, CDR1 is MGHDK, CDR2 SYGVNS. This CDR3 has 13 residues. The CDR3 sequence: CASPPDTSYEQYF. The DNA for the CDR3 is TGTGCCAGCCCTCCGGACACCTCCTACGAGCAGTACTTC.

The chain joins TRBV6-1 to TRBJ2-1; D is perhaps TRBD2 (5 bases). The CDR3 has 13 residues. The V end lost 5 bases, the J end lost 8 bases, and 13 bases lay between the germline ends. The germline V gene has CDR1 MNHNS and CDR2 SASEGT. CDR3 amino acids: CASSLLGLHEQFF. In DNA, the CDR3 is TGTGCCAGCAGTCTACTAGGGTTGCATGAGCAGTTCTTC.

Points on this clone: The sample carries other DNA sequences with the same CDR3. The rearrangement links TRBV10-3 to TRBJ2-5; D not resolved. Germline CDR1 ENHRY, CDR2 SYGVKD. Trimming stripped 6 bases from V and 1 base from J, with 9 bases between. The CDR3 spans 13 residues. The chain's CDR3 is CAIRGTAQETQYF. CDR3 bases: TGTGCCATCAGAGGAACGGCCCAAGAGACCCAGTACTTC.

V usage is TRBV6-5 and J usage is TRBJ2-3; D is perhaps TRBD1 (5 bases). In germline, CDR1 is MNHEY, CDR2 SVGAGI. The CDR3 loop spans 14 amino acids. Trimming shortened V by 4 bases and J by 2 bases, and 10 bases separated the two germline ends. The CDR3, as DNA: TGTGCCAGCAGTTTCGGCAGGGACACAGATACGCAGTATTTT. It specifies CASSFGRDTDTQYF.